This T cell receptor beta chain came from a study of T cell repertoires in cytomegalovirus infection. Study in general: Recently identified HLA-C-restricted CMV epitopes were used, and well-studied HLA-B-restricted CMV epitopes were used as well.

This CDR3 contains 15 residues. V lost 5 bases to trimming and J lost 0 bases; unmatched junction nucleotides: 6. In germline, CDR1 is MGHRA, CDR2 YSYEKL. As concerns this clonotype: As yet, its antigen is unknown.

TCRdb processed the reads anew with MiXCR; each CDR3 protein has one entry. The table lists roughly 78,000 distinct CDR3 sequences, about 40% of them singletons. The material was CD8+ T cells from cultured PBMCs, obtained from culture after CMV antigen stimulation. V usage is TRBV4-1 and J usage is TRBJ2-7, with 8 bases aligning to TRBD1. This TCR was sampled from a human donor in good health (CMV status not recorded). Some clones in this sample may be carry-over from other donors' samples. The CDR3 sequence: CASSTRTGSSYEQYF. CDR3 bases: TGCGCCAGCAGCACGCGGACAGGGAGCTCCTACGAGCAGTACTTC.